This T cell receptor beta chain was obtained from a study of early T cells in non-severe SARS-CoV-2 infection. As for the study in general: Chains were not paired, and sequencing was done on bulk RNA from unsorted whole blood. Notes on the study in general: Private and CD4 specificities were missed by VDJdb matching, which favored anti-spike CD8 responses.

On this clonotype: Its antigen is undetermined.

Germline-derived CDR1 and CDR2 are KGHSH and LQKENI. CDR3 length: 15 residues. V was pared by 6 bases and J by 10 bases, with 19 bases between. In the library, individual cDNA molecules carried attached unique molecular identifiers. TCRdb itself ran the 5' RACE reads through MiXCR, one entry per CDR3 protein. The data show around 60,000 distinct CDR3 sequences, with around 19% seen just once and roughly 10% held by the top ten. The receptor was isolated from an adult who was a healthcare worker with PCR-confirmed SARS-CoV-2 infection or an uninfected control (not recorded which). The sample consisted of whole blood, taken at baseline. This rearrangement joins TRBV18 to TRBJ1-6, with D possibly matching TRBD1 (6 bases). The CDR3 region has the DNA TGTGCCAGCTCCCGAACCAGGGGTACGGAATCACCCCTCCACTTT. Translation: CASSRTRGTESPLHF.